Listed below are T cell receptor beta chains from one sample, sequenced in a study of blood T cells in healthy people across ages. One entry per CDR3 protein results from TCRdb running MiXCR on the 5' RACE reads. The table has fewer than 2 million distinct CDR3 sequences, around 42% seen once. The specimen was blood. The receptors derive from a human donor in good health. CDR3s include the opening cysteine and the closing phenylalanine or tryptophan. Fields, in order: D gene, J gene, V gene, clone size, CDR3 DNA, CDR3 protein. A D gene is named only where the DNA matches it firmly. Clone size, where shown, is once, few, many, or a class for clones that have expanded.

D gene: NA
J gene: TRBJ1-5
V gene: TRBV7-2
clone size: NA
CDR3 DNA: TGTGCCAGCAGCTTAGCGACGGGGCCGTCCCAGCATTTT
CDR3 protein: CASSLATGPSQHF

D gene: NA
J gene: TRBJ1-2
V gene: TRBV4-2
clone size: few
CDR3 DNA: TGTGCCAGCAGCCCATCAAGTTCTACTAACTATGGCTACACCTTC
CDR3 protein: CASSPSSSTNYGYTF

D gene: NA
J gene: TRBJ1-6
V gene: TRBV4-1
clone size: NA
CDR3 DNA: TGCGCCAGCAGCCAGGATTTCCGGGGGGGGGATTCACCCCTCCACTTT
CDR3 protein: CASSQDFRGGDSPLHF

D gene: NA
J gene: TRBJ2-5
V gene: TRBV6-2/TRBV6-3
clone size: NA
CDR3 DNA: TGTGCCAGCGCTCGAGAAGGTTACCAAGAGACCCAGTACTTC
CDR3 protein: CASAREGYQETQYF

D gene: NA
J gene: TRBJ1-2
V gene: TRBV29-1
clone size: NA
CDR3 DNA: TGCAGCGTTGGGGTGAAGGGAGGTGGACTACATGGCTACACCTTC
CDR3 protein: CSVGVKGGGLHGYTF

D gene: TRBD2
J gene: TRBJ2-1
V gene: TRBV15
clone size: NA
CDR3 DNA: TGTGCCACCAGCAGAGATTTTGCGGGAGCATACAATGAGCAGTTCTTC
CDR3 protein: CATSRDFAGAYNEQFF

D gene: NA
J gene: TRBJ1-2
V gene: TRBV20-1
clone size: NA
CDR3 DNA: TGCAGTGCTAGAGTAGGGGTAAGGGTAGCCTATGGCTACACCTTC
CDR3 protein: CSARVGVRVAYGYTF

D gene: NA
J gene: TRBJ1-5
V gene: TRBV12-3/TRBV12-4
clone size: NA
CDR3 DNA: TGTGCCAACAGTTTATCACAGAGCAATCAGCCCCAGCATTTT
CDR3 protein: CANSLSQSNQPQHF

D gene: TRBD1
J gene: TRBJ2-1
V gene: TRBV6-5
clone size: few
CDR3 DNA: TGTGCCAGCAGGGGACAGGGTTTTTACAATGAGCAGTTCTTC
CDR3 protein: CASRGQGFYNEQFF

D gene: NA
J gene: TRBJ1-2
V gene: TRBV20-1
clone size: few
CDR3 DNA: TGCAGTGCGGGGGTCCCTCCTCGGGGCTACACCTTC
CDR3 protein: CSAGVPPRGYTF

D gene: NA
J gene: TRBJ1-4
V gene: TRBV6-8
clone size: NA
CDR3 DNA: TGTGCCACCTTCCCCGCACGACGGTCTAATGAAAAACTGTTTTTT
CDR3 protein: CATFPARRSNEKLFF

D gene: TRBD2
J gene: TRBJ2-1
V gene: TRBV7-9
clone size: few
CDR3 DNA: TGTGCCAGCAGCTTGAAGACTAGCGGGGGTTCTTACAATGAGCAGTTCTTC
CDR3 protein: CASSLKTSGGSYNEQFF

D gene: NA
J gene: TRBJ1-4
V gene: TRBV20-1
clone size: NA
CDR3 DNA: TGCAGTGCTAGGGCACAGAATTCTTGGTACACTAATGAAAAACTGTTTTTT
CDR3 protein: CSARAQNSWYTNEKLFF

D gene: NA
J gene: TRBJ2-1
V gene: TRBV2
clone size: NA
CDR3 DNA: TGTGCCAGTGGCCCCGAGATCAATGAGCAGTTCTTC
CDR3 protein: CASGPEINEQFF

D gene: NA
J gene: TRBJ1-6
V gene: TRBV19
clone size: few
CDR3 DNA: TGTGCCACAGCTCAGAGCTATAATTCACCCCTCCACTTT
CDR3 protein: CATAQSYNSPLHF

D gene: NA
J gene: TRBJ1-4
V gene: TRBV4-3
clone size: few
CDR3 DNA: TGCGCCAGCAGCCAAGATAGGGCGAGAGCAACTAATGAAAAACTGTTTTTT
CDR3 protein: CASSQDRARATNEKLFF

D gene: NA
J gene: TRBJ1-4
V gene: TRBV4-1
clone size: NA
CDR3 DNA: TGCGCCAGCAGATTGACGGTCGCAACTAATGAAAAACTGTTTTTT
CDR3 protein: CASRLTVATNEKLFF

D gene: NA
J gene: TRBJ1-1
V gene: TRBV3-1
clone size: NA
CDR3 DNA: TGTGCCAGCAGCCAAGATGGCGGACAGAGCGGGGGCGCGGGGGAAGATACTGAAGCTTTCTTT
CDR3 protein: CASSQDGGQSGGAGEDTEAFF

D gene: NA
J gene: TRBJ2-1
V gene: TRBV4-3
clone size: NA
CDR3 DNA: TGCGCCAGCAGCCAAGAAATGGAACAGGAGGCGGGTGAGCAGTTCTTC
CDR3 protein: CASSQEMEQEAGEQFF

D gene: TRBD1
J gene: TRBJ1-5
V gene: TRBV7-2
clone size: few
CDR3 DNA: TGTGCCAGCAGCCCTACCGGGACAGGTAATCAGCCCCAGCATTTT
CDR3 protein: CASSPTGTGNQPQHF

D gene: NA
J gene: TRBJ1-2
V gene: TRBV9
clone size: NA
CDR3 DNA: TGTGCCAGCAGCGTAGATCAGGCGCCTAACTATGGCTACACCTTC
CDR3 protein: CASSVDQAPNYGYTF

D gene: NA
J gene: TRBJ2-5
V gene: TRBV7-9
clone size: NA
CDR3 DNA: TGTGCCAGCAGCTTCGGGACTCTTTCAAAAGAGACCCAGTACTTC
CDR3 protein: CASSFGTLSKETQYF